The subject of this entry is one TCR beta chain. The entry originates in a study of memory CD4+ T cells and cytomegalovirus serostatus. CDR1 and CDR2 (germline): ENHRY, SYGVKD. V was trimmed by 4 bases and J by 3 bases, leaving 9 bases between them. The CDR3 consists of 13 residues. In the authors' methods: After removing out-of-frame reads, approximately 2 million distinct TCRbeta sequences remained. The method was immunoSEQ multiplex PCR; TCRdb's version includes in-frame clones alone and lacks a portion of them. That table furnishes V, J and clone size, whereas the DNA furnished D and trimming. The table includes 48,000 or so clones, roughly 73% detected once. The sort gate was single viable CD3+CD4+CD8-CD45RO+ cells for memory CD4+ T cells.

The sequence was collected from an adult in good health and CMV-seronegative. Sequenced material: memory CD4+ T cells from blood. The V call is TRBV10-3, the J call TRBJ1-1; D is unclear. The CDR3 DNA follows: TGTGCCATCAGTGGGAACTCGGACACTGAAGCTTTCTTT. Translation gives CAISGNSDTEAFF.